Here is one T cell receptor (beta chain) with its context. In the original processing: Researchers report that nucleated cell counts were estimated from reference gene primer amplification. The protocol was immunoSEQ multiplex PCR, while the TCRdb copy is restricted to in-frame clones and leaves out a portion. V, J and clone size were drawn from that table, and D and trimming were deduced from the DNA. Among 150,000 to 200,000 clones listed, roughly 91% were seen once. The J segment lost 5 bases and the V segment lost 4 bases, leaving 6 bases of the junction unmatched. The CDR3 has 15 amino acids. Germline V lookup: CDR1 SGHRS, CDR2 YFSETQ. The source of the sample is a study of blood T cell repertoires in COVID-19. Study-level information: Specimens from acute and convalescent COVID-19 originated in the United States, Italy and Spain. The cDNA or gDNA used as material had been derived from T cells, B-cell-depleted T cells, or PBMCs.

The TCR was taken from a woman in her forties or fifties with acute or convalescent COVID-19. The chain links TRBV5-1 to TRBJ1-4; 9 bases map to TRBD1. The sample taken for sequencing was peripheral blood. The CDR3 sequence is CASSGTGGGNEKLFF. The CDR3 DNA sequence: TGCGCCAGCAGCGGCACAGGGGGCGGAAATGAAAAACTGTTTTTT.